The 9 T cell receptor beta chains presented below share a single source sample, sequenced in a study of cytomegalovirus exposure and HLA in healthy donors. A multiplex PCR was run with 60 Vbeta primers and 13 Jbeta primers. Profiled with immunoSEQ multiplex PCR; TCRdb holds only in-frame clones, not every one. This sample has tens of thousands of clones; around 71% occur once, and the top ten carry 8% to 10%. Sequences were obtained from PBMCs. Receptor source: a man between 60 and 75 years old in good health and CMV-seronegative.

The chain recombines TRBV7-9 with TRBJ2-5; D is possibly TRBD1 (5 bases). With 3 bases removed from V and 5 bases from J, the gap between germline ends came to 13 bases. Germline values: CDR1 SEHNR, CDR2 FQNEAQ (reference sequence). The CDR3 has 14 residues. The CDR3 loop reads CASSFQGSIETQYF. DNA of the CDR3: TGTGCCAGCAGCTTCCAGGGTTCAATTGAGACCCAGTACTTC.

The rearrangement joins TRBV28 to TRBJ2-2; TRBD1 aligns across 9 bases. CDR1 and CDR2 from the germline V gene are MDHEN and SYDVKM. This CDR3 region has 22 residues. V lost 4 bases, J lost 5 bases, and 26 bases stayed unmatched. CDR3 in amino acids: CASSSLMGTTAHRGPTTGELFF. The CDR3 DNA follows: TGTGCCAGCAGTTCCCTCATGGGGACCACAGCCCACAGGGGGCCTACGACCGGGGAGCTGTTTTTT.

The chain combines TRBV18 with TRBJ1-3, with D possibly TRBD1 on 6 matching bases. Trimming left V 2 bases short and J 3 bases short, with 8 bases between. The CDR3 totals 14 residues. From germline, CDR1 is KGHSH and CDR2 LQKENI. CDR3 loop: CASSPGGNGNTIYF. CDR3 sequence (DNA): TGTGCCAGCTCACCAGGGGGCAATGGAAACACCATATATTTT.

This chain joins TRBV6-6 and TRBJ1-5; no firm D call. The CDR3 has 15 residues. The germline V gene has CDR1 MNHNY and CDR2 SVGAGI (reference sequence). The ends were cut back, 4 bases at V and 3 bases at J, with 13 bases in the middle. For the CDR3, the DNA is TGTGCCAGCAGTTTCCCGGGAAGGCACAATCAGCCCCAGCATTTT. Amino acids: CASSFPGRHNQPQHF.

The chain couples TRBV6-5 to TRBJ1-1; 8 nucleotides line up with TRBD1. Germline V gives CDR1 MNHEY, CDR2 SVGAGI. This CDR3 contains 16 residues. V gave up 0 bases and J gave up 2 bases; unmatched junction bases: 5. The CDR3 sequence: CASSYSLGQGNTEAFF. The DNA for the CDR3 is TGTGCCAGCAGTTACTCTCTTGGACAGGGAAACACTGAAGCTTTCTTT.

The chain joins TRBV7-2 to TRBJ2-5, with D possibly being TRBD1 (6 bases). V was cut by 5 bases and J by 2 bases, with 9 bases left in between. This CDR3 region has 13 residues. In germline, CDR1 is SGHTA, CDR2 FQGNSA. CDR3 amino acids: CASSTGFQETQYF. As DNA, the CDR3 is TGTGCCAGCAGCACAGGGTTTCAAGAGACCCAGTACTTC.

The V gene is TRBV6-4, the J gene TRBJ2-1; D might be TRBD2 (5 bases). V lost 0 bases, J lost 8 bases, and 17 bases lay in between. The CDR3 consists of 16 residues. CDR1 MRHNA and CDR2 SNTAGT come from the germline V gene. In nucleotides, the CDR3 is TGTGCCAGCAGTGACTCGAGCCTTCGGGGTCAAGATGAGCAGTTCTTC. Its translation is CASSDSSLRGQDEQFF.

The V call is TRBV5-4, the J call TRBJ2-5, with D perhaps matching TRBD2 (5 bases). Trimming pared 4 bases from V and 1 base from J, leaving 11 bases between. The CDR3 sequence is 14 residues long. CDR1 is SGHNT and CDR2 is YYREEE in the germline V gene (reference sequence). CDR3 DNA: TGTGCCAGCAGCCAGTCAGCGGTCCAAGAGACCCAGTACTTC. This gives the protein CASSQSAVQETQYF.

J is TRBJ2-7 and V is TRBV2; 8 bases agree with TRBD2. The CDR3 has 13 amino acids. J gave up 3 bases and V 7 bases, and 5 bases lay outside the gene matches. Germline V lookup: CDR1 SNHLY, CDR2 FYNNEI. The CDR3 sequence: CASKLGTSYEQYF. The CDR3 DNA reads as TGTGCCAGCAAGCTCGGGACTAGCTACGAGCAGTACTTC. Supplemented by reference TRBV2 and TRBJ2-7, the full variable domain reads EPEVTQTPSHQVTQMGQEVILRCVPISNHLYFYWYRQILGQKVEFLVSFYNNEISEKSEIFDDQFSVERPDGSNFTLKIRSTKLEDSAMYFCASKLGTSYEQYFGPGTRLTVT.